This TCR beta chain emerged from a study of vaccination effects on CD4 cells after COVID-19. V was trimmed by 4 bases and J by 2 bases, leaving 11 bases between them. The CDR3 has 14 residues. Germline V gene sequence: CDR1 MNHNY, CDR2 SVGAGI (reference sequence). With respect to this clone: Its antigen is not identified.

The culture ran for around ten days before CD4+ T cells were isolated. As their vaccination, participants received two doses of either BNT162b2 or mRNA-1273. Half-medium changes using IL-2 medium occurred on days 3 and 7. Using immunoSEQ multiplex PCR, the repertoire was profiled, and TCRdb retains in-frame clones only, with some absent. The sample lists 30,000 to 35,000 clones, roughly 81% occurring once. General study findings and limits: Marked clonal contraction of infection- and vaccine-induced clones was seen late after vaccination. Nearly all vaccine-induced clones in healthy recipients recognized only SARS-CoV-2.

This TCR came from a human donor who received a COVID-19 vaccine. The source was CD4+ T cells from PBMCs cultured without peptide, collected after COVID-19 vaccination. The chain links TRBV6-6 to TRBJ1-1; a possible D gene is TRBD1 (5 bases). CDR3 sequence: CASSLSGGNTEAFF. The CDR3 bases are TGTGCCAGCAGTTTATCTGGGGGTAACACTGAAGCTTTCTTT.